The clone carrying this TCR beta chain has only a few counts. The target antigen is unknown. Germline V lookup: CDR1 ENHRY, CDR2 SYGVKD. The CDR3 length is 15 residues. Trimming stripped 4 bases from V and 0 bases from J, with 13 bases between. This sample is drawn from a study of identical twins. Findings and limits, study-wide: Reduced insertions were recorded for abundant cord blood beta clonotypes, with no such pattern in memory repertoires. Partial confounding of zero-insertion analyses by invariant MAIT and iNKT cells was possible. Out-of-frame alpha sequences shared between twins exhibited an excess of low generation probability.

Each cDNA held unique molecular identifiers, and template switching gave it a universal primer site. A single record per CDR3 protein comes from TCRdb applying MiXCR to the 5' RACE reads. The sample lists approximately 670,000 distinct CDR3 sequences, 5.5% to 6.5% occurring once. The TCR comes from a young man in good health. V and J are TRBV10-3 and TRBJ2-7; no clear D gene. Sample: naive T cells sorted from blood. CDR3 protein: CAISAPEIASYEQYF. CDR3 nucleotide sequence: TGTGCCATCAGTGCCCCGGAGATAGCCTCCTACGAGCAGTACTTC.